Described below is a single T cell receptor (beta chain) sequence and its context. The sample belongs to a study of cytomegalovirus exposure and HLA in healthy donors. Measured with immunoSEQ multiplex PCR; TCRdb has only the in-frame clones, and not every one. Of 260,000 or so clones in the sample, around nine tenths are singletons; the top ten hold 2% to 3%. The TCR was taken from a man between 18 and 29 years old in good health and CMV-seronegative. The sequencing sample was made of PBMCs.

CDR3 nucleotide sequence: TGTGCTAGTGGTACCCCCGGGACAGGAGCTTTCTATGGCTACACCTTC. Translating gives CASGTPGTGAFYGYTF. The chain links TRBV12-5 to TRBJ1-2; 8 nucleotides match TRBD1. Germline V gene data show CDR1 as LGHNT and CDR2 as FRNRAP. Losses at the gene ends were 5 bases for V and 4 bases for J; bases not matched to a gene: 12. This CDR3 has 16 residues.